The 30 T cell receptor beta chains reported below all come from one sample, sequenced in a study of the immune and genomic landscape of osteosarcoma. The method was immunoSEQ multiplex PCR; TCRdb's version includes in-frame clones alone and lacks a portion of them. Of 1,500 to 2,000 clones in the sample, 69% were seen once. Material for sequencing was metastatic tumor tissue from the lung. The receptors come from a boy between 5 and 17 years old with osteosarcoma.

This clone has only a few counts. The chain's CDR3 is CASSPPLTNYGYTF. CDR3 sequence (DNA): TGTGCCAGCAGCCCCCCTTTGACTAACTATGGCTACACCTTC. This chain uses TRBV13 with TRBJ1-2; D is ambiguous. The ends were cut back, 5 bases at V and 0 bases at J, with 10 bases in the middle. The CDR3 is 14 amino acids. Germline CDR1 is PRHDT and CDR2 is FYEKMQ (reference sequence).

The rearrangement uses TRBV7-8 and TRBJ1-1; no firm D call. Trimming removed 1 base from V and 3 bases from J, with 6 bases in between. Germline V gene sequence: CDR1 SGHVS, CDR2 FQNEAQ. The CDR3 length is 13 residues. CDR3 bases: TGTGCCAGCAGCTTAGACGGGGACACTGAAGCTTTCTTT. This codes for CASSLDGDTEAFF.

With regard to this clone: One end of the junction varies from germline; a read error may be responsible. The rearrangement links TRBV5-4 to TRBJ1-5, with D uncertain. CDR3 size: 16 residues. The germline gives CDR1 SGHNT, CDR2 YYREEE (reference sequence). CDR3 region: CASSQDRNSRSQPQHF. The CDR3 region has the DNA TGCGCCAGCAGCCAAGATCGAAACAGTAGGAGTCAGCCCCAGCATTTT.

The V call is TRBV6-1, the J call TRBJ2-7, with TRBD2 matching 10 bases. CDR3 length: 15 amino acids. The ends lost 5 bases at V and 4 bases at J; junction bases unmatched: 8. Germline V CDR1 and CDR2: MNHNS, SASEGT. In DNA form, the CDR3 reads TGTGCCAGCAGTCCCCTAGCGGGAGTTAGTTACGAGCAGTACTTC. It encodes CASSPLAGVSYEQYF.

The chain combines TRBV11-3 with TRBJ2-1, with D unclear. Trimming cost V 2 bases and J 6 bases, with 11 bases left between them. Germline V gene data show CDR1 as SGHNT and CDR2 as YENEEA. The CDR3 totals 14 residues. The CDR3: CASSLPGLGNEQFF. The CDR3, as DNA: TGTGCCAGCAGCTTACCCGGGCTAGGCAATGAGCAGTTCTTC. The whole variable domain, remainder taken from reference TRBV11-3 and TRBJ2-1, is EAGVVQSPRYKIIEKKQPVAFWCNPISGHNTLYWYLQNLGQGPELLIRYENEEAVDDSQLPKDRFSAERLKGVDSTLKIQPAELGDSAVYLCASSLPGLGNEQFFGPGTRLTVL.

The CDR3 DNA is TGTGCCAGCTCAACTTCCGGACAGGGGTCTCGTGGCTACACCTTC. Amino acid sequence: CASSTSGQGSRGYTF. The chain has TRBV18 and TRBJ1-2, with 9 nucleotides matching TRBD1. The CDR3 consists of 15 residues. Per the germline V gene, CDR1 is KGHSH and CDR2 is LQKENI. With V trimmed by 5 bases and J by 7 bases, 11 bases remained unmatched.

V gene TRBV19 combines with J gene TRBJ1-5, with D unresolved. The CDR3 runs 16 residues. Trimming stripped 1 base from V and 3 bases from J, with 13 bases between. Germline values: CDR1 LNHDA, CDR2 SQIVND (reference sequence). The CDR3 loop is CASSIGRQANNQPQHF. CDR3 bases: TGTGCCAGTAGTATAGGTCGGCAGGCTAACAATCAGCCCCAGCATTTT.

J is TRBJ2-1 and V is TRBV7-9; no definite D call. The CDR3 sequence is 12 residues long. V shed 1 base and J shed 7 bases, with 5 bases lying between them. Germline-derived CDR1 and CDR2 are SEHNR and FQNEAQ (reference sequence). The CDR3 nucleotides read TGTGCCAGCAGCTTAGGCCAGAATGAGCAGTTCTTC. Translating gives CASSLGQNEQFF.

This clone came up once. The chain links TRBV27 to TRBJ2-7; 9 nucleotides align to TRBD1. Losses at the gene ends were 4 bases for V and 6 bases for J; bases not matched to a gene: 13. CDR1 is MNHEY and CDR2 is SMNVEV in the germline V gene (reference sequence). This CDR3 has 16 residues. In DNA form, the CDR3 reads TGTGCCAGCAGTTACCAGCTCCGGGACAGGGAACGCGAGCAGTACTTC. Translation: CASSYQLRDREREQYF.

The chain is built from TRBV11-1 and TRBJ1-2; 8 positions agree with TRBD1. This CDR3 has 15 amino acids. Germline CDR1 SGHAT, CDR2 FQDESV (reference sequence). The V and J ends lost 3 bases and 4 bases, in that order; junction bases with no gene match: 7. CDR3: CASSLTDRDAYGYTF. CDR3 DNA sequence: TGTGCCAGCAGCTTGACGGACAGGGATGCCTATGGCTACACCTTC.

This chain uses TRBV13 with TRBJ1-6, with D hard to call. The CDR3 length is 13 residues. The germline V gene has CDR1 PRHDT and CDR2 FYEKMQ (reference sequence). Trimming cost V 5 bases and J 9 bases, with 11 bases left between them. This CDR3 reads CASSPCKCSPLHF. The CDR3 DNA reads as TGTGCCAGCAGCCCCTGTAAATGTTCACCCCTCCACTTT.

The V gene is TRBV18, the J gene TRBJ2-7; a weak D match, TRBD1 (6 bases). Trimming took 6 bases from V and 2 from J, leaving 11 bases between them. The CDR3 contains 13 residues. Germline V CDR1 and CDR2: KGHSH, LQKENI. The CDR3 DNA follows: TGTGCCAGCTCTCCTGACAGGCCCTACGAGCAGTACTTC. Its translation: CASSPDRPYEQYF.

V usage is TRBV19 and J usage is TRBJ1-5; TRBD1 agrees at 8 bases. The germline V gene encodes CDR1 LNHDA and CDR2 SQIVND (reference sequence). Unmatched junction bases numbered 11, after V lost 9 bases and J lost 4 bases. The CDR3 runs to 15 residues. CDR3 DNA sequence: TGTGCCAGCCTACCAGGGGGCTCGCCTAATCAGCCCCAGCATTTT. Translating gives CASLPGGSPNQPQHF.

This clone showed up just once. This chain joins TRBV4-1 and TRBJ2-5, with 11 bases lining up with TRBD2. The V gene's germline CDR1 is MGHRA and CDR2 YSYEKL. The V segment lost 0 bases and the J segment 7 bases; nucleotides outside the gene matches: 10. This CDR3 comprises 17 residues. This chain's CDR3 is CASSQDPASGGFGTQYF. The DNA of the CDR3 is TGCGCCAGCAGCCAAGATCCGGCTAGCGGGGGGTTTGGGACCCAGTACTTC.

The chain's CDR3 is CASRDRAMSEAFF. The DNA for the CDR3 is TGTGCCAGCCGGGACAGGGCGATGTCTGAAGCTTTCTTT. The rearrangement uses TRBV6-5 and TRBJ1-1, with 9 positions matching TRBD1. With 8 bases clipped from V and 6 bases from J, the junction kept 7 bases outside the gene matches. CDR1 and CDR2 from the germline V gene are MNHEY and SVGAGI. The CDR3 spans 13 residues.

Only a few counts were recorded for this clone. The rearrangement uses TRBV19 and TRBJ2-7, with a weak D call TRBD1 (5 bases). Germline CDR1 and CDR2: LNHDA and SQIVND (reference sequence). The CDR3 covers 15 residues. Trimming took off 7 bases at V and 2 bases at J, with 18 bases between the two ends. CDR3 loop: CASTKSGRGAYEQYF. CDR3 in DNA: TGTGCCAGTACAAAATCAGGGCGAGGAGCCTACGAGCAGTACTTC.

Only one count was recorded for this clone. The chain couples TRBV5-1 to TRBJ1-1; D is unresolved. V was trimmed by 2 bases and J by 3 bases, leaving 11 bases between them. Germline V gives CDR1 SGHRS, CDR2 YFSETQ. The CDR3 spans 14 residues. CDR3 sequence: CASSFMGSDTEAFF. CDR3 DNA sequence: TGCGCCAGCAGCTTTATGGGATCCGACACTGAAGCTTTCTTT. Full variable domain (missing parts from reference TRBV5-1 and TRBJ1-1): KAGVTQTPRYLIKTRGQQVTLSCSPISGHRSVSWYQQTPGQGLQFLFEYFSETQRNKGNFPGRFSGRQFSNSRSEMNVSTLELGDSALYLCASSFMGSDTEAFFGQGTRLTVV.

This chain connects TRBV4-1 to TRBJ1-6, with D maybe TRBD1 (5 bases). V was cut by 0 bases and J by 10 bases, with 13 bases left in between. Per the germline V gene, CDR1 is MGHRA and CDR2 is YSYEKL. The CDR3 contains 15 residues. CDR3 DNA: TGCGCCAGCAGCCAAGATTGGGGGGTGGGGTCACCCCTCCACTTT. Translated: CASSQDWGVGSPLHF.

The rearrangement links TRBV29-1 to TRBJ2-3, with a weak D call TRBD2 (5 bases). Germline V gene sequence: CDR1 SQVTM, CDR2 ANQGSEA. V was pared by 2 bases and J by 2 bases, with 8 bases between. This CDR3 contains 13 residues. CDR3 sequence: CSVERETTDTQYF. The CDR3 DNA reads as TGCAGCGTTGAACGGGAAACCACAGATACGCAGTATTTT.

Within the sample, this clone is large. The V gene is TRBV7-6, the J gene TRBJ1-2; possible D gene TRBD1, 5 bases. Germline V lookup: CDR1 SGHVS, CDR2 FNYEAQ. There are 13 residues in the CDR3. Trimming shortened V by 5 bases and J by 4 bases, and 11 bases separated the two germline ends. CDR3 coding DNA: TGTGCCAGCAGCCCGGGGGAGTCCTATGGCTACACCTTC. This encodes CASSPGESYGYTF.

V is TRBV6-4 and J is TRBJ2-6; D gene uncertain. CDR3 length equals 18 residues. Germline CDR1 is MRHNA and CDR2 is SNTAGT. The ends were cut back, 4 bases at V and 5 bases at J, with 21 bases in the middle. In DNA form, the CDR3 reads TGTGCCAGCAGTGGGAGAGGCACACGACAAAGTCGGGCCAACGTCCTGACTTTC. Protein sequence: CASSGRGTRQSRANVLTF.

The V and J genes are TRBV2 and TRBJ1-5; weak D call: TRBD1 (6 bases). Germline CDR1 SNHLY, CDR2 FYNNEI. V was pared by 7 bases and J by 5 bases, with 9 bases between. The CDR3 runs 12 residues. The CDR3 coding sequence is TGTGCCAGCAAGAAGGGGGATCAGCCCCAGCATTTT. This gives the protein CASKKGDQPQHF.

This clone was seen a few times. The V gene is TRBV5-4, the J gene TRBJ2-3; TRBD2 agrees at 9 bases. V was pared by 3 bases and J by 5 bases, with 10 bases of the junction left unmatched. Germline loops: CDR1 SGHNT, CDR2 YYREEE (reference sequence). The CDR3 is 16 amino acids. The CDR3 here is CASSSLAGGPEDTQYF. The CDR3 DNA reads TGTGCCAGCAGCTCCCTCGCGGGGGGGCCAGAAGATACGCAGTATTTT.

This clone has just a few counts. V is TRBV5-1 and J is TRBJ1-6; possible D gene TRBD1, 5 bases. The ends were cut back, 0 bases at V and 7 bases at J, with 8 bases in the middle. CDR3 length: 14 residues. Germline CDR1 is SGHRS and CDR2 is YFSETQ. The CDR3 spells CASSLGQQNSPLHF. The CDR3 DNA reads as TGCGCCAGCAGCTTGGGACAGCAGAATTCACCCCTCCACTTT.

This clone appeared once. J is TRBJ1-2 and V is TRBV7-8; D is undetermined. From germline, CDR1 is SGHVS and CDR2 FQNEAQ. V lost 5 bases, J lost 5 bases, and 21 bases lay in between. CDR3 size: 16 residues. The CDR3 here is CASSPEAAVLWYGYTF. CDR3 bases: TGTGCCAGCAGCCCCGAGGCGGCAGTTTTATGGTATGGCTACACCTTC.

This clone is labeled as large. This chain connects TRBV11-2 to TRBJ2-7; D gene uncertain. The CDR3 contains 12 residues. Germline V CDR1 and CDR2: SGHAT, FQNNGV. The germline V and J ends were trimmed by 5 bases and 0 bases, with 5 bases remaining between them. CDR3: CASSPNSYEQYF. The CDR3 DNA reads as TGTGCCAGCAGCCCCAACTCCTACGAGCAGTACTTC.

This rearrangement joins TRBV7-2 to TRBJ2-7; D remains ambiguous. The CDR3 runs 13 residues. Trimming cost V 5 bases and J 4 bases, with 12 bases left between them. Germline CDR1 reads SGHTA; CDR2 reads FQGNSA. CDR3 coding DNA: TGTGCCAGCAGCCCCACCGCCTCGTACGAGCAGTACTTC. Its protein product is CASSPTASYEQYF.

A few counts support this clone. The CDR3 sequence is CASSLDPGQGYEQYF. CDR3 coding DNA: TGTGCCAGCAGCTTAGATCCGGGACAGGGTTACGAGCAGTACTTC. The V call is TRBV11-2, the J call TRBJ2-7; 9 bases line up with TRBD1. The CDR3 consists of 15 residues. Trimming cost V 0 bases and J 4 bases; bases outside gene matches: 4. CDR1 is SGHAT and CDR2 is FQNNGV in the germline V gene.

The CDR3 loop reads CASSQLAGNTGELFF. CDR3 bases: TGTGCCAGCAGCCAACTAGCGGGGAACACCGGGGAGCTGTTTTTT. The chain combines TRBV7-6 with TRBJ2-2; 9 nucleotides match TRBD2. Germline assignment: CDR1 SGHVS and CDR2 FNYEAQ. The trim removed 5 bases at V and 1 base at J, leaving 2 bases unmatched. This CDR3 spans 15 amino acids.

This clone was seen a few times. This CDR3 is also generated by other DNA sequences in the sample. This chain connects TRBV9 to TRBJ1-1; TRBD1 matches 9 bases. V shed 5 bases and J 5 bases; nucleotides not matched to a gene: 7. Germline values: CDR1 SGDLS, CDR2 YYNGEE. There are 14 residues in the CDR3. The CDR3 is CASSEQGAGTEAFF. Here the CDR3 DNA reads TGTGCCAGCAGTGAACAGGGGGCCGGGACTGAAGCTTTCTTT. Together with reference TRBV9 and TRBJ1-1, the CDR3 gives the full variable domain: DSGVTQTPKHLITATGQRVTLRCSPRSGDLSVYWYQQSLDQGLQFLIQYYNGEERAKGNILERFSAQQFPDLHSELNLSSLELGDSALYFCASSEQGAGTEAFFGQGTRLTVV.